The 24 T cell receptor beta chains below come from one sample, sequenced in a study of siplizumab effects on memory and regulatory T cells. Produced via immunoSEQ multiplex PCR; TCRdb's table is partial and in-frame only. The repertoire includes tens of thousands of clones, 91% of them detected once, and roughly 29% sits in the top ten. Sequenced sample: CD8+ T cells sorted from blood. These receptors were collected from a human donor in good health.

The chain uses TRBV4-1 and TRBJ1-5, with TRBD1 matching over 8 bases. The CDR3 contains 16 residues. With V trimmed by 1 base and J by 7 bases, 9 bases remained unmatched. Per germline, CDR1 MGHRA and CDR2 YSYEKL. The CDR3 loop reads CASSQAPDRETQPQHF. Written as DNA, the CDR3 is TGCGCCAGCAGCCAAGCTCCGGACAGGGAGACCCAGCCCCAGCATTTT.

This sequence joins TRBV6-5 and TRBJ1-2, with unresolved D. This CDR3 contains 15 residues. Trimming removed 0 bases at V and 4 bases at J, with 12 bases between. The V gene's germline CDR1 is MNHEY and CDR2 SVGAGI. The CDR3 spells CASSYSADVPYGYTF. CDR3 DNA: TGTGCCAGCAGTTACTCAGCCGATGTACCCTATGGCTACACCTTC.

The gene calls are TRBV7-9 and TRBJ1-4; D remains ambiguous. Germline V gene data show CDR1 as SEHNR and CDR2 as FQNEAQ (reference sequence). This CDR3 is built from 15 residues. The V end was cut by 5 bases, the J end by 3 bases, with 13 bases between. The CDR3 nucleotides read TGTGCCAGCAGCAGTAAGGAGTCAGCTAATGAAAAACTGTTTTTT. Translated: CASSSKESANEKLFF. Full variable domain (rest looked up from reference TRBV7-9 and TRBJ1-4): DTGVSQNPRHKITKRGQNVTFRCDPISEHNRLYWYRQTLGQGPEFLTYFQNEAQLEKSRLLSDRFSAERPKGSFSTLEIQRTEQGDSAMYLCASSSKESANEKLFFGSGTQLSVL.

This clone was detected once. CDR3 DNA: TGTGCCAGCAGCTTGGCCGGGGTAAACTATGGCTACACCTTC. This codes for CASSLAGVNYGYTF. The chain combines TRBV5-6 with TRBJ1-2; unclear D gene. The germline V gene encodes CDR1 SGHDT and CDR2 YYEEEE. The V end lost 0 bases, the J end lost 2 bases, and 8 bases lay between the germline ends. CDR3 length: 14 residues.

This sequence joins TRBV19 and TRBJ2-1, with TRBD2 as a possible D gene (6 bases). The V end lost 3 bases, the J end lost 2 bases, and 11 bases lay between the germline ends. This CDR3 is built from 15 residues. The germline CDR1 and CDR2 sequences are LNHDA and SQIVND (reference sequence). The CDR3 spells CASSIGGTTYNEQFF. CDR3 sequence (DNA): TGTGCCAGTAGTATTGGCGGGACCACCTACAATGAGCAGTTCTTC.

This clone was seen only a few times. The chain links TRBV27 to TRBJ1-1; perhaps TRBD1 as D (6 bases). CDR1 MNHEY and CDR2 SMNVEV come from the germline V gene (reference sequence). V was clipped by 6 bases and J by 4 bases, with 9 bases between them. The CDR3 consists of 12 residues. CDR3 DNA: TGTGCCAGCAGGACAGGACGCACTGAAGCTTTCTTT. Protein: CASRTGRTEAFF.

The chain employs TRBV19 and TRBJ2-7, with D uncertain. CDR3 length: 13 amino acids. V was pared by 1 base and J by 0 bases, with 4 bases between. CDR1 and CDR2 from the germline V gene are LNHDA and SQIVND (reference sequence). The CDR3: CASSIASSYEQYF. Here the CDR3 DNA reads TGTGCCAGTAGTATAGCCAGCTCCTACGAGCAGTACTTC. The full variable domain, in which reference TRBV19 and TRBJ2-7 provide the parts outside the CDR3, is DGGITQSPKYLFRKEGQNVTLSCEQNLNHDAMYWYRQDPGQGLRLIYYSQIVNDFQKGDIAEGYSVSREKKESFPLTVTSAQKNPTAFYLCASSIASSYEQYFGPGTRLTVT.

The genes are TRBV7-9 and TRBJ2-7; TRBD1 matches 10 bases. The germline V gene encodes CDR1 SEHNR and CDR2 FQNEAQ (reference sequence). The V segment lost 6 bases and the J segment 0 bases; nucleotides outside the gene matches: 8. The CDR3 consists of 16 residues. The CDR3 protein is CASRDTGTGASYEQYF. The CDR3, as DNA: TGTGCCAGCAGGGACACCGGGACAGGGGCCTCCTACGAGCAGTACTTC.

J is TRBJ1-1 and V is TRBV6-4; D not certain. V was trimmed by 0 bases and J by 5 bases, leaving 7 bases between them. The germline V gene has CDR1 MRHNA and CDR2 SNTAGT. The CDR3 contains 13 residues. CDR3 in DNA: TGTGCCAGCAGTGACTCGCCCTTAACTGAAGCTTTCTTT. Translated: CASSDSPLTEAFF.

This rearrangement joins TRBV27 to TRBJ2-1, with TRBD2 as a possible D gene (5 bases). V shed 0 bases and J shed 4 bases, with 16 bases lying between them. The germline gives CDR1 MNHEY, CDR2 SMNVEV (reference sequence). This CDR3 has 17 residues. CDR3 in DNA: TGTGCCAGCAGTTTATCGCCCGGCCAGCGGATATACAATGAGCAGTTCTTC. It yields the protein CASSLSPGQRIYNEQFF.

V is TRBV13 and J is TRBJ1-6; no clear D gene. Germline V gene lookup returns CDR1 PRHDT and CDR2 FYEKMQ (reference sequence). The CDR3 consists of 15 residues. V lost 3 bases to trimming and J lost 10 bases, with 16 bases between them. Here the CDR3 reads CASSFGQAIESPLHF. For the CDR3, the DNA is TGTGCCAGCAGCTTTGGGCAGGCGATTGAGTCACCCCTCCACTTT.

V usage is TRBV5-1 and J usage is TRBJ2-7; D gene ambiguous. The germline gives CDR1 SGHRS, CDR2 YFSETQ. This CDR3 contains 11 residues. V was shortened by 5 bases and J by 1 base, with 4 bases between the two germline ends. The CDR3 protein is CASRESYEQYF. The DNA of the CDR3 is TGCGCCAGCAGGGAATCCTACGAGCAGTACTTC.

The chain couples TRBV12-5 to TRBJ2-1, with 8 positions matching TRBD2. This CDR3 is 19 amino acids long. The trim removed 3 bases at V and 4 bases at J, leaving 17 bases unmatched. CDR1 is LGHNT and CDR2 is FRNRAP in the germline V gene. DNA for the CDR3: TGTGCTAGTGGTTTTTTAGCGGGACGGGAGGGGTTCGGGTACAATGAGCAGTTCTTC. Its translation is CASGFLAGREGFGYNEQFF.

The V and J genes are TRBV4-1 and TRBJ1-5; D unclear. Trimming took off 1 base at V and 0 bases at J, with 4 bases between the two ends. The CDR3 covers 14 residues. Germline assignment: CDR1 MGHRA and CDR2 YSYEKL. The CDR3 here is CASSQAHSNQPQHF. The CDR3 DNA is TGCGCCAGCAGCCAAGCGCATAGCAATCAGCCCCAGCATTTT.

The rearrangement links TRBV30 to TRBJ2-7; D is uncertain. The V gene lost 2 bases and the J gene lost 3 bases, with 14 bases spanning the gap. The CDR3 covers 14 residues. Germline CDR1 is GTSNPN and CDR2 is SVGIG (reference sequence). CDR3 region: CAWSWGTRIYEQYF. Written as DNA, the CDR3 is TGTGCCTGGAGTTGGGGAACCCGAATCTACGAGCAGTACTTC.

The rearrangement uses TRBV4-1 and TRBJ2-7; D not resolved. CDR3 length equals 14 residues. CDR1 and CDR2 from the germline V gene are MGHRA and YSYEKL. Trimming stripped 0 bases from V and 2 bases from J, with 8 bases between. CDR3 nucleotide sequence: TGCGCCAGCAGCCAAGATCAACTTACCTACGAGCAGTACTTC. This codes for CASSQDQLTYEQYF.

The rearrangement joins TRBV29-1 to TRBJ2-3; maybe TRBD2 (5 bases). Trimming removed 6 bases from V and 3 bases from J, with 10 bases in between. This CDR3 region has 12 residues. The germline V gene encodes CDR1 SQVTM and CDR2 ANQGSEA. The CDR3 region is CSVEGRTDTQYF. The CDR3, as DNA: TGCAGCGTCGAGGGTCGTACAGATACGCAGTATTTT.

This clone was counted once. V gene TRBV27 combines with J gene TRBJ1-1; D not resolved. Trimming removed 1 base from V and 0 bases from J, with 12 bases in between. The germline CDR1 and CDR2 sequences are MNHEY and SMNVEV (reference sequence). CDR3 size: 16 residues. The DNA for the CDR3 is TGTGCCAGCAGTTTATATTTTCTATCCATGAACACTGAAGCTTTCTTT. Translating it yields CASSLYFLSMNTEAFF.

Notes on this clone: A read error is possible here, since a much larger clone lies one base away. The DNA of the CDR3 is TGTGCCGGCAGCCATCCATTTCGACAGGGTCGTAGCGGGCCGGCGGGGGAGCTGTTTTTT. This gives the protein CAGSHPFRQGRSGPAGELFF. The chain combines TRBV4-2 with TRBJ2-2, with D perhaps being TRBD1 or TRBD2 (7 bases each). The CDR3 sequence is 20 residues long. Germline lookup yields CDR1 LGHNA and CDR2 YNFKEQ.

This chain links TRBV9 with TRBJ2-1, with D unresolved. The CDR3 has 16 residues. Trimming stripped 0 bases from V and 0 bases from J, with 10 bases between. Germline CDR1 reads SGDLS; CDR2 reads YYNGEE. DNA for the CDR3: TGTGCCAGCAGCGTAGGATCCCACAGCTCCTACAATGAGCAGTTCTTC. Translated, it gives CASSVGSHSSYNEQFF.

The chain employs TRBV27 and TRBJ2-7; 13 bases are shared with TRBD2. CDR3 length: 15 amino acids. V trimming: 4 bases; J trimming: 6 bases; junction bases outside the gene matches: 6. Germline CDR1 and CDR2: MNHEY and SMNVEV (reference sequence). CDR3 coding DNA: TGTGCCAGCAGTTCCCGACTAGCGGGAGGTGTCGAGCAGTACTTC. Translating gives CASSSRLAGGVEQYF.

The rearrangement joins TRBV27 to TRBJ2-1; D is perhaps TRBD2 (6 bases). CDR3 size: 15 residues. In germline, CDR1 is MNHEY, CDR2 SMNVEV (reference sequence). V lost 8 bases, J lost 0 bases, and 14 bases lay in between. CDR3 residues: CASGYGGSSYNEQFF. The CDR3 DNA reads TGTGCCAGCGGCTACGGAGGGAGCTCCTACAATGAGCAGTTCTTC.

V is TRBV2 and J is TRBJ2-7; 7 bases are a match to TRBD1. V shed 1 base, J shed 2 bases, and the junction held 2 bases outside the gene matches. This CDR3 has 14 amino acids. Germline V gene sequence: CDR1 SNHLY, CDR2 FYNNEI. In DNA, the CDR3 is TGTGCCAGCAGTGAAGAGGGGGCCCCCTACGAGCAGTACTTC. Amino acids: CASSEEGAPYEQYF.

The V and J genes are TRBV9 and TRBJ1-4; D ambiguous. Germline loops: CDR1 SGDLS, CDR2 YYNGEE. The CDR3 has 16 amino acids. V was pared by 4 bases and J by 2 bases, with 15 bases between. CDR3 DNA: TGTGCCAGCAGCCCCTCAGTCTTAACGACTAATGAAAAACTGTTTTTT. Translation: CASSPSVLTTNEKLFF.